This is a list of T cell receptor beta chains from one sample in a study of shared clonotypes between healthy human individuals. TCRdb's table, derived via immunoSEQ multiplex PCR, lists solely in-frame clones and lacks some. The data hold 2 million to 3 million clones, with approximately 94% observed a single time. Sequenced: naive CD4+ T cells sorted from blood. These receptors came from a man between 18 and 35 years old in good health. Both conserved end residues are part of each CDR3. Expanded clones are given a class, and other clones once, few, many or no size at all.

j_gene: TRBJ1-5; abundance: -; v_gene: TRBV4-1; CDR3aa: CASAGGSGVLGNQPQHF
j_gene: TRBJ2-1; abundance: once; v_gene: TRBV30; CDR3aa: CAWNEVRANEQFF
j_gene: TRBJ2-2; abundance: -; v_gene: TRBV7-6; CDR3aa: CASSSQQETGELFF
j_gene: TRBJ2-1; abundance: -; v_gene: TRBV7-7; CDR3aa: CASSLELAGEQFF
j_gene: TRBJ1-3; abundance: once; v_gene: TRBV5-4; CDR3aa: CASSHLSWRGRLENTIYF
j_gene: TRBJ1-2; abundance: -; v_gene: TRBV11-2; CDR3aa: CASSFGLSGADGYTF
j_gene: TRBJ2-7; abundance: -; v_gene: TRBV5-5; CDR3aa: CASSFVPGQGTYEQYF
j_gene: -; abundance: -; v_gene: TRBV10-2; CDR3aa: CASSVSRGSGRFEQYF
j_gene: TRBJ1-5; abundance: few; v_gene: TRBV28; CDR3aa: CASSLRPQHF
j_gene: TRBJ2-3; abundance: -; v_gene: TRBV6-9; CDR3aa: CASSARTGRITDTQYF
j_gene: TRBJ2-2; abundance: -; v_gene: TRBV13; CDR3aa: CATRRAGRSGELFF
j_gene: TRBJ1-6; abundance: few; v_gene: TRBV6-5; CDR3aa: CASSYLGQGRHSPLHF
j_gene: TRBJ2-7; abundance: -; v_gene: TRBV28; CDR3aa: CASSSGLIYEQYF
j_gene: TRBJ1-5; abundance: few; v_gene: TRBV11-2; CDR3aa: CASSWDIGQPQHF
j_gene: TRBJ2-5; abundance: -; v_gene: TRBV2; CDR3aa: CASNLLETQYF
j_gene: TRBJ1-2; abundance: -; v_gene: TRBV5-6; CDR3aa: CASSLRGSAHYGYTF
j_gene: TRBJ1-1; abundance: few; v_gene: TRBV29-1; CDR3aa: CSVASITEAFF
j_gene: TRBJ2-3; abundance: -; v_gene: TRBV7-9; CDR3aa: CASSPRQNTDTQYF
j_gene: TRBJ2-5; abundance: -; v_gene: TRBV10-3; CDR3aa: CAISEARAKETQYF
j_gene: TRBJ1-5; abundance: -; v_gene: TRBV5-8; CDR3aa: CASGWGQGAGFHSNQPQHF
j_gene: TRBJ2-3; abundance: -; v_gene: TRBV12-5; CDR3aa: CASGSHTQYF
j_gene: TRBJ2-2; abundance: once; v_gene: TRBV6-5; CDR3aa: CASGSLAGGPSGELFF
j_gene: TRBJ1-1; abundance: -; v_gene: TRBV5-6; CDR3aa: CASSPFIRQGNTEAFF
j_gene: TRBJ2-3; abundance: -; v_gene: TRBV19; CDR3aa: CASSISGSSDTQYF
j_gene: TRBJ1-2; abundance: -; v_gene: TRBV28; CDR3aa: CASSLSANYGYTF
j_gene: TRBJ2-3; abundance: -; v_gene: TRBV7-6; CDR3aa: CASSISGLAGTDTQYF
j_gene: TRBJ1-5; abundance: -; v_gene: TRBV6-5; CDR3aa: CASSYSGQLNQPQHF
j_gene: TRBJ2-2; abundance: -; v_gene: TRBV28; CDR3aa: CASSPPGGASTGELFF
j_gene: TRBJ2-2; abundance: -; v_gene: TRBV18; CDR3aa: CASSPGTRTGELFF
j_gene: TRBJ2-3; abundance: -; v_gene: TRBV19; CDR3aa: CASRQTSGRTDTQYF
j_gene: TRBJ1-6; abundance: -; v_gene: TRBV7-9; CDR3aa: CASSSRVASSYNSPLHF
j_gene: TRBJ1-5; abundance: -; v_gene: TRBV19; CDR3aa: CASTLGGGNQPQHF
j_gene: TRBJ2-2; abundance: -; v_gene: TRBV29-1; CDR3aa: CSVTGNTGELFF
j_gene: TRBJ1-6; abundance: -; v_gene: TRBV6-6; CDR3aa: CASKGGLRDNSPLHF
j_gene: TRBJ1-4; abundance: -; v_gene: TRBV28; CDR3aa: CASSSPFATNEKLFF
j_gene: TRBJ2-7; abundance: -; v_gene: TRBV28; CDR3aa: CASPPPGQITYEQYF
j_gene: TRBJ1-4; abundance: -; v_gene: TRBV5-1; CDR3aa: CASSLEGGGLFF
j_gene: TRBJ1-6; abundance: -; v_gene: TRBV28; CDR3aa: CASGTGQHNSPLHF
j_gene: TRBJ2-2; abundance: -; v_gene: TRBV10-3; CDR3aa: CAIKIAQGPGELFF
j_gene: TRBJ2-2; abundance: -; v_gene: TRBV27; CDR3aa: CASGTGMGVGELFF
j_gene: TRBJ2-1; abundance: -; v_gene: TRBV5-4; CDR3aa: CASSMMEREGIYNEQFF
j_gene: TRBJ2-2; abundance: -; v_gene: TRBV2; CDR3aa: CASNPRQGGTGELFF
j_gene: TRBJ2-1; abundance: -; v_gene: TRBV6-6; CDR3aa: CASSYVGNEQFF
j_gene: TRBJ1-5; abundance: -; v_gene: TRBV5-5; CDR3aa: CASSSDGDSGQPQHF
j_gene: TRBJ1-5; abundance: -; v_gene: TRBV7-2; CDR3aa: CASSLVAAAGSNQPQHF
j_gene: TRBJ2-5; abundance: -; v_gene: TRBV9; CDR3aa: CASSVSPPGEGGTQYF
j_gene: TRBJ1-4; abundance: -; v_gene: TRBV10-3; CDR3aa: CAISAGEEKLFF
j_gene: TRBJ1-2; abundance: -; v_gene: TRBV12-2; CDR3aa: CASRLVPLRNYGYTF
j_gene: TRBJ1-4; abundance: -; v_gene: TRBV4-3; CDR3aa: CASSQAQGRSVGKLFF
j_gene: TRBJ2-7; abundance: few; v_gene: TRBV7-2; CDR3aa: CASSLAYGEQYF
j_gene: TRBJ2-5; abundance: -; v_gene: TRBV5-4; CDR3aa: CASSTRVSGEETQYF
j_gene: TRBJ2-2; abundance: once; v_gene: TRBV5-8; CDR3aa: CASSLQGASVTGELFF
j_gene: TRBJ1-2; abundance: -; v_gene: TRBV5-1; CDR3aa: CASSLAYRAWSGYTF
j_gene: TRBJ1-4; abundance: -; v_gene: TRBV6-6; CDR3aa: CASSTTGEGSEKLFF
j_gene: TRBJ1-1; abundance: -; v_gene: TRBV5-4; CDR3aa: CASSLARSGVVRMAFF
j_gene: TRBJ2-1; abundance: -; v_gene: TRBV15; CDR3aa: CATSRPLPGTGSYNEQFF
j_gene: TRBJ2-3; abundance: -; v_gene: TRBV2; CDR3aa: CASSDRAGASTDTQYF